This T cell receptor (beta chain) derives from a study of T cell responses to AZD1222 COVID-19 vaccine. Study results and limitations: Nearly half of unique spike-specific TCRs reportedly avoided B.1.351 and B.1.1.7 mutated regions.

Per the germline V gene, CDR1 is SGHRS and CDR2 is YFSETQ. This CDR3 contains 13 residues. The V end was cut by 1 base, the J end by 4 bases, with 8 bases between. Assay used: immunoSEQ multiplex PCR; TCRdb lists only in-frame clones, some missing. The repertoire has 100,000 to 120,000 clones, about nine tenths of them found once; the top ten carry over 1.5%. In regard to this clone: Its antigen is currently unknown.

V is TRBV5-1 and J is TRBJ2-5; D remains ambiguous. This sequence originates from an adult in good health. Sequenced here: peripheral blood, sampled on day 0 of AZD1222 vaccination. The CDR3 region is CASSLKGPETQYF. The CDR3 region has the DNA TGCGCCAGCAGCTTGAAGGGTCCAGAGACCCAGTACTTC. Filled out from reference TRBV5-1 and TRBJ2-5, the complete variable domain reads KAGVTQTPRYLIKTRGQQVTLSCSPISGHRSVSWYQQTPGQGLQFLFEYFSETQRNKGNFPGRFSGRQFSNSRSEMNVSTLELGDSALYLCASSLKGPETQYFGPGTRLLVL.